The 9 T cell receptor beta chains given below trace back to one sample, sequenced in a study of T-cell memory formation after mild COVID-19. A single record per CDR3 protein comes from TCRdb applying MiXCR to the 5' RACE reads. The sample holds about 200,000 distinct CDR3 sequences, more than 8% seen once. Sequenced sample: PBMCs or a T cell subset sorted from them (not recorded which). The source of these receptors is a man between 18 and 35 years old who had mild COVID-19 (a few samples of this study predate the infection). Cell type and time point are not known.

This clonotype was counted between two and nine times. The chain links TRBV12-3 or TRBV12-4 to TRBJ1-1, with D perhaps matching TRBD1 (5 bases). The CDR3 is made up of 12 amino acids. V was pared by 6 bases and J by 4 bases, with 9 bases between. DNA of the CDR3: TGTGCCAGCAGGTGGGACCCCACTGAAGCTTTCTTT. Translated: CASRWDPTEAFF.

This rearrangement joins TRBV7-2 to TRBJ1-2; D call uncertain. The CDR3 contains 14 residues. CDR1 is SGHTA, CDR2 FQGNSA, per germline. V shed 4 bases and J shed 5 bases, with 14 bases lying between them. CDR3 sequence (DNA): TGTGCCAGCAGCTCCTCCCGGCCTTTGTATGGCTACACCTTC. It codes for CASSSSRPLYGYTF.

Ten or more counts support this clonotype. The chain has TRBV27 and TRBJ1-2, with 9 bases fitting TRBD1. The CDR3 runs to 13 residues. The germline V gene has CDR1 MNHEY and CDR2 SMNVEV (reference sequence). Germline trimming cut 5 bases from V and 8 bases from J; bases unmatched to any gene: 6. This CDR3 is CASSPGTGNGYTF. CDR3 coding DNA: TGTGCCAGCAGTCCGGGGACAGGGAACGGCTACACCTTC.

There are a few counts of this clonotype. V gene TRBV15 combines with J gene TRBJ2-3; D is ambiguous. The CDR3 runs to 16 residues. Trimming removed 1 base at V and 0 bases at J, with 11 bases between. Germline V gene data show CDR1 as LNHNV and CDR2 as YYDKDF (reference sequence). CDR3 protein: CATSRAAYSSTDTQYF. CDR3 in DNA: TGTGCCACCAGCAGAGCTGCCTACTCTAGCACAGATACGCAGTATTTT.

This clonotype was recorded many times. The V and J genes are TRBV6-2 or TRBV6-3 and TRBJ2-7; no clear D. Germline-derived CDR1 and CDR2 are MNHEY and SVGEGT. V was trimmed by 2 bases and J by 3 bases, leaving 14 bases between them. The CDR3 runs to 15 residues. The CDR3: CASSYSPAAFYEQYF. CDR3 DNA sequence: TGTGCCAGCAGTTACAGTCCGGCGGCCTTCTACGAGCAGTACTTC.

Many counts were recorded for this clonotype. The chain couples TRBV4-1 to TRBJ1-6; the match to TRBD1 covers 7 bases. Germline CDR1 MGHRA, CDR2 YSYEKL. This CDR3 contains 19 residues. With 0 bases clipped from V and 0 bases from J, the junction kept 8 bases outside the gene matches. The CDR3 here is CASSQDRQGISSYNSPLHF. In DNA, the CDR3 is TGCGCCAGCAGCCAAGATAGACAGGGAATAAGCTCCTATAATTCACCCCTCCACTTT.

The sample holds a few counts of this clonotype. J is TRBJ1-1 and V is TRBV30, with no clear D. Trimming shortened V by 2 bases and J by 0 bases, and 10 bases separated the two germline ends. The CDR3 is made up of 14 amino acids. Germline V lookup: CDR1 GTSNPN, CDR2 SVGIG (reference sequence). CDR3 loop: CAWSRIALNTEAFF. The CDR3 DNA is TGTGCCTGGAGTCGCATAGCCTTGAACACTGAAGCTTTCTTT.

There are a few counts of this clonotype. The chain combines TRBV4-1 with TRBJ1-4; D gene ambiguous. Germline V gives CDR1 MGHRA, CDR2 YSYEKL. Trimming shortened V by 4 bases and J by 5 bases, and 11 bases separated the two germline ends. This CDR3 region has 14 residues. CDR3 residues: CASSPGSGNEKLFF. The CDR3 region has the DNA TGCGCCAGCAGCCCGGGGAGTGGGAATGAAAAACTGTTTTTT.

The chain links TRBV18 to TRBJ2-7, with D maybe TRBD2 (5 bases). Germline V gene lookup returns CDR1 KGHSH and CDR2 LQKENI. The CDR3 covers 14 residues. Trimming stripped 0 bases from V and 2 bases from J, with 8 bases between. DNA for the CDR3: TGTGCCAGCTCACCACCCGGGAACCCCTACGAGCAGTACTTC. Its protein product is CASSPPGNPYEQYF.